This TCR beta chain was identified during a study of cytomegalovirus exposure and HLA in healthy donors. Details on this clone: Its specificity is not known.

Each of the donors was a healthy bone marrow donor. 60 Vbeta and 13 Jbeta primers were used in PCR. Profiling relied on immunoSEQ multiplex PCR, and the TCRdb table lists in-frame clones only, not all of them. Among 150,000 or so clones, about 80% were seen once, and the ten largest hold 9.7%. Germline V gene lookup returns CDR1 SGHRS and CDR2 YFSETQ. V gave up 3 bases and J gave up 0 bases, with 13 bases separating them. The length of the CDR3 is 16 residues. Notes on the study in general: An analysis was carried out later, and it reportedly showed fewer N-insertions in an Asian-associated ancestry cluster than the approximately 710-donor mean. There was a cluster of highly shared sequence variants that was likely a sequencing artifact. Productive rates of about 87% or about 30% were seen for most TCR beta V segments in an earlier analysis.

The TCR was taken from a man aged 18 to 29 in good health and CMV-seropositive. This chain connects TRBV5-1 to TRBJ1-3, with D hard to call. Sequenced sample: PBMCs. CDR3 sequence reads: CASSSDSQSSGNTIYF. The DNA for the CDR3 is TGCGCCAGCAGCTCGGACTCTCAGAGCTCTGGAAACACCATATATTTT. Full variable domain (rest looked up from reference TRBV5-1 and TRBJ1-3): KAGVTQTPRYLIKTRGQQVTLSCSPISGHRSVSWYQQTPGQGLQFLFEYFSETQRNKGNFPGRFSGRQFSNSRSEMNVSTLELGDSALYLCASSSDSQSSGNTIYFGEGSWLTVV.